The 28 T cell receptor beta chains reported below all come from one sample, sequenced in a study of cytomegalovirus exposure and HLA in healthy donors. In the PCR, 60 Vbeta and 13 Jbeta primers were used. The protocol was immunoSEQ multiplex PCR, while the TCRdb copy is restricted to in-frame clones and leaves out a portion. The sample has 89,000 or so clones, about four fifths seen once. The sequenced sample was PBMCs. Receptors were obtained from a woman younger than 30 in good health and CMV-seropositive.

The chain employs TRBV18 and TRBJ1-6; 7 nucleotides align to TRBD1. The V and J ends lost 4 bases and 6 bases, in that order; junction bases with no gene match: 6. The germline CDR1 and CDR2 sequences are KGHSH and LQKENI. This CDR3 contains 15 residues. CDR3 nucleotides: TGTGCCAGCTCACGGCTCCGGGACAGTAATTCACCCCTCCACTTT. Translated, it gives CASSRLRDSNSPLHF. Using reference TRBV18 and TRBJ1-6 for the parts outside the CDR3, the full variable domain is NAGVMQNPRHLVRRRGQEARLRCSPMKGHSHVYWYRQLPEEGLKFMVYLQKENIIDESGMPKERFSAEFPKEGPSILRIQQVVRGDSAAYFCASSRLRDSNSPLHFGNGTRLTVT.

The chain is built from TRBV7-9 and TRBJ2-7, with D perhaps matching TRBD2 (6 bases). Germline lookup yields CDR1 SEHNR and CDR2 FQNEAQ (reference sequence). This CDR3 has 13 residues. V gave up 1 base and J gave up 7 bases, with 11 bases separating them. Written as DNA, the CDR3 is TGTGCCAGCAGCTTAGTCATACGGGGGGAGCAGTACTTC. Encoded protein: CASSLVIRGEQYF.

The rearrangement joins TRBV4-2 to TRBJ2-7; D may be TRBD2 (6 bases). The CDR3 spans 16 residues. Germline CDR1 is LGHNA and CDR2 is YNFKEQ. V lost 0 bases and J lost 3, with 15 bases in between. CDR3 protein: CASSQDWGVRVYEQYF. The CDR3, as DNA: TGTGCCAGCAGCCAAGATTGGGGGGTCAGAGTCTACGAGCAGTACTTC.

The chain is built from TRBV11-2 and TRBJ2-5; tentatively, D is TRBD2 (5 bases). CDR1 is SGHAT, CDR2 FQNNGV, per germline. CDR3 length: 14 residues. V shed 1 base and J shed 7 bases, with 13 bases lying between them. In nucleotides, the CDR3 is TGTGCCAGCAGCTTAGGGGCGGGTCTGGGGACCCAGTACTTC. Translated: CASSLGAGLGTQYF. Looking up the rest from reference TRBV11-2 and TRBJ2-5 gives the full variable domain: EAGVAQSPRYKIIEKRQSVAFWCNPISGHATLYWYQQILGQGPKLLIQFQNNGVVDDSQLPKDRFSAERLKGVDSTLKIQPAKLEDSAVYLCASSLGAGLGTQYFGPGTRLLVL.

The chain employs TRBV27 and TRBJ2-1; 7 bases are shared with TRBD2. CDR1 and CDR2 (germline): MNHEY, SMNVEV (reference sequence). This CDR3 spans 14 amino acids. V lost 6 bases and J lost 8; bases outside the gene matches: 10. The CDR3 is CASSETRLADEQFF. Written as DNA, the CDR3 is TGTGCCAGCAGCGAAACCCGGCTAGCGGATGAGCAGTTCTTC.

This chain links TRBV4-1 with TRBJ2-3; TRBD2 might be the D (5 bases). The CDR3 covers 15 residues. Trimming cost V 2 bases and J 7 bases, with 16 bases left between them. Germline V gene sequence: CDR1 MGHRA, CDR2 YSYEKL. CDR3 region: CASSQQTRDFYTQYF. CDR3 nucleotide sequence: TGCGCCAGCAGCCAACAAACTAGGGATTTTTATACGCAGTATTTT.

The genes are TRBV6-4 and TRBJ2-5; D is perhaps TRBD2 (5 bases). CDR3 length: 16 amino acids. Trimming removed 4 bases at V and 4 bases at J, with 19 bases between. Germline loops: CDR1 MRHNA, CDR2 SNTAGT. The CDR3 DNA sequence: TGTGCCAGCAGTGTAACTAGGCCCGTCCCCCCAGAGACCCAGTACTTC. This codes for CASSVTRPVPPETQYF.

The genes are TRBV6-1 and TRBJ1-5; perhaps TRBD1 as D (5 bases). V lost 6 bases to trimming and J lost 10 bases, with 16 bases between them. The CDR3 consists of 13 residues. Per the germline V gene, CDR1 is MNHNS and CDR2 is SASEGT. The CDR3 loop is CASSDSGLEPQHF. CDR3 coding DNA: TGTGCCAGCAGCGACTCAGGGCTAGAACCCCAGCATTTT.

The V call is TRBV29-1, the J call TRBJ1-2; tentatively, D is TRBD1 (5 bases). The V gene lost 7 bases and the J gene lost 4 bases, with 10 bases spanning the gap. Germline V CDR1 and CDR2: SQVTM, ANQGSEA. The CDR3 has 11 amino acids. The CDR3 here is CSAIDSYGYTF. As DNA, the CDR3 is TGCAGCGCAATCGACAGCTATGGCTACACCTTC. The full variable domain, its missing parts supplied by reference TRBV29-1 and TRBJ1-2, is SAVISQKPSRDICQRGTSLTIQCQVDSQVTMMFWYRQQPGQSLTLIATANQGSEATYESGFVIDKFPISRPNLTFSTLTVSNMSPEDSSIYLCSAIDSYGYTFGSGTRLTVV.

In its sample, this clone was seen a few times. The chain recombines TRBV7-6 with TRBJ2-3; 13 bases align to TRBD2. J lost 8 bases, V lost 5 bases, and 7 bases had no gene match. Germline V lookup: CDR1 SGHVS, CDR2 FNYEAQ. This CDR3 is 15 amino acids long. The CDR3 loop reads CASSPTSGGSGTQYF. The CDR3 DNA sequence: TGTGCCAGCAGCCCGACTAGCGGGGGGTCAGGTACGCAGTATTTT.

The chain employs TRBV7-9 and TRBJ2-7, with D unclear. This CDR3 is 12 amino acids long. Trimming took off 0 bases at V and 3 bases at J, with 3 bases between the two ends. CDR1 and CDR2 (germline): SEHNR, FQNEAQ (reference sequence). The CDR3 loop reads CASSLALYEQYF. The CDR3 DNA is TGTGCCAGCAGCTTAGCCCTCTACGAGCAGTACTTC.

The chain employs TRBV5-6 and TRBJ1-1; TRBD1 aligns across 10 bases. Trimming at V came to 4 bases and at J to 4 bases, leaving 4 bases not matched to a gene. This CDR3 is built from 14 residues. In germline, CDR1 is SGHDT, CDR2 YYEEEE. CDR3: CASSDRGRVTEAFF. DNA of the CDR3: TGTGCCAGCAGCGACAGGGGGCGCGTCACTGAAGCTTTCTTT.

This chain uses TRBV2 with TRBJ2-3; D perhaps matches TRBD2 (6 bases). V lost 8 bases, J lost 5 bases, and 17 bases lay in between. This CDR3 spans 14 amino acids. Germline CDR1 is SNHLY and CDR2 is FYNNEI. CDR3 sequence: CASGAGLHRDTQYF. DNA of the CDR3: TGTGCCAGCGGGGCGGGGCTCCATAGAGATACGCAGTATTTT.

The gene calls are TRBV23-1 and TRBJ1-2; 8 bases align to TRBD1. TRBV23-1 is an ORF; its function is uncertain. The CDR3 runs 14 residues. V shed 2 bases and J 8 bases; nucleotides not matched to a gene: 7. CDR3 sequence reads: CASSQGTGGRGYTF. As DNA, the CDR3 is TGCGCCAGCAGTCAAGGTACAGGGGGTAGGGGCTACACCTTC.

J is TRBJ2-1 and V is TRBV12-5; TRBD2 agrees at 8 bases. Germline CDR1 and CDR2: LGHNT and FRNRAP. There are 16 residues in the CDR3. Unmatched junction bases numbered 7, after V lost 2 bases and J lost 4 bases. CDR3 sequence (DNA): TGTGCTAGTGGTTTGCGTAGCGGGGTCGCTTACAATGAGCAGTTCTTC. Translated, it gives CASGLRSGVAYNEQFF. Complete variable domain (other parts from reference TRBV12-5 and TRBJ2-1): DARVTQTPRHKVTEMGQEVTMRCQPILGHNTVFWYRQTMMQGLELLAYFRNRAPLDDSGMPKDRFSAEMPDATLATLKIQPSEPRDSAVYFCASGLRSGVAYNEQFFGPGTRLTVL.

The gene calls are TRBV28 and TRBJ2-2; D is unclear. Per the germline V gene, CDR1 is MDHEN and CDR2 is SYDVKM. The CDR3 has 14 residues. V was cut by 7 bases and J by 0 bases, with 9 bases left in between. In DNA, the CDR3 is TGTGCCAGCAAAGAACAAACGAACACCGGGGAGCTGTTTTTT. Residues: CASKEQTNTGELFF. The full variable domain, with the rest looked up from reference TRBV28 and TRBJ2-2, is DVKVTQSSRYLVKRTGEKVFLECVQDMDHENMFWYRQDPGLGLRLIYFSYDVKMKEKGDIPEGYSVSREKKERFSLILESASTNQTSMYLCASKEQTNTGELFFGEGSRLTVL.

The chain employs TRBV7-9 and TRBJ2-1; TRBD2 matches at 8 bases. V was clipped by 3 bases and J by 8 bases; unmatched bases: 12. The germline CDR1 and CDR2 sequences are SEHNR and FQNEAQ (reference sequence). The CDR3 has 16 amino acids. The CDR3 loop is CASSFPPGLGVDEQFF. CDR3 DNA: TGTGCCAGCAGCTTCCCTCCGGGACTAGGGGTCGATGAGCAGTTCTTC. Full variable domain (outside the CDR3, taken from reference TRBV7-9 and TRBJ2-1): DTGVSQNPRHKITKRGQNVTFRCDPISEHNRLYWYRQTLGQGPEFLTYFQNEAQLEKSRLLSDRFSAERPKGSFSTLEIQRTEQGDSAMYLCASSFPPGLGVDEQFFGPGTRLTVL.

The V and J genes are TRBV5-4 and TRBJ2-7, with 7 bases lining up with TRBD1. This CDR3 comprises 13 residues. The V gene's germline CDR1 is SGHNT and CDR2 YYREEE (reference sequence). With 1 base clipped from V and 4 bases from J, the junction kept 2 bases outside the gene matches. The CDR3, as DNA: TGTGCCAGCAGCTTGACCAGGGGGTACGAGCAGTACTTC. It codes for CASSLTRGYEQYF.

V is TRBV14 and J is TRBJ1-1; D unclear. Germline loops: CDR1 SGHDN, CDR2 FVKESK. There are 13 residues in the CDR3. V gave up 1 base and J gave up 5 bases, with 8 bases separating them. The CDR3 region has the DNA TGTGCCAGCAGCCAAGCGGGAGGGACTGAAGCTTTCTTT. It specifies CASSQAGGTEAFF.

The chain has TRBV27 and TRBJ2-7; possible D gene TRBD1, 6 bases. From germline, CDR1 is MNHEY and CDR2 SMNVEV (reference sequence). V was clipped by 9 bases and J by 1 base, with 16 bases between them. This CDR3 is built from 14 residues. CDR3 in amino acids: CARKDSLESYEQYF. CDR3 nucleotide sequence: TGTGCCAGGAAGGACAGCCTCGAATCCTACGAGCAGTACTTC.

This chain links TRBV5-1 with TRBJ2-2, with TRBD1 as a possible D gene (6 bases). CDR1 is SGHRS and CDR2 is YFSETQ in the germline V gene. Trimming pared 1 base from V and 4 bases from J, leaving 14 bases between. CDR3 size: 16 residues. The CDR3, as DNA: TGCGCCAGCAGCTTGTGGGCTAGCAGGGGCACCGGGGAGCTGTTTTTT. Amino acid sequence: CASSLWASRGTGELFF.

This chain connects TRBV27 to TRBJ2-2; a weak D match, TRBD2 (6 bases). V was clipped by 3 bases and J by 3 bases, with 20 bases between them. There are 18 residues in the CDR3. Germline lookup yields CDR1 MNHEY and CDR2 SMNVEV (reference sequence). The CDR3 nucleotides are TGTGCCAGCAGTTTCACCTCGGGACTCGGAGCGGACACCGGGGAGCTGTTTTTT. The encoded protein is CASSFTSGLGADTGELFF.

This CDR3 reads CASKTEQDNGYTF. The DNA of the CDR3 is TGTGCCAGCAAGACAGAACAAGATAATGGCTACACCTTC. The J gene is TRBJ1-2, the V gene TRBV27, with D possibly TRBD1 on 5 matching bases. The CDR3 covers 13 residues. With 7 bases removed from V and 6 bases from J, the gap between germline ends came to 15 bases. The germline gives CDR1 MNHEY, CDR2 SMNVEV (reference sequence).

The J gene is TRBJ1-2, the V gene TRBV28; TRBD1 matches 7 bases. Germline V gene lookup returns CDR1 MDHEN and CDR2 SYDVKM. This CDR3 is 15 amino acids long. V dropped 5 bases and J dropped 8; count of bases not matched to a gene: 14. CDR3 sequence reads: CASSPPAGGLQGYTF. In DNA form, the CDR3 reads TGTGCCAGCAGTCCCCCGGCAGGGGGATTACAGGGCTACACCTTC.

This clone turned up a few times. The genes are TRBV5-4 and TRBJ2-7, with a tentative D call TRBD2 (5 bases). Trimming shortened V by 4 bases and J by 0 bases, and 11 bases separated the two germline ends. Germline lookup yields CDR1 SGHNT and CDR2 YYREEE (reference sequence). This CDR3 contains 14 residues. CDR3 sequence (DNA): TGTGCCAGCAGCCCCCCGGAGGACTCCTACGAGCAGTACTTC. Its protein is CASSPPEDSYEQYF.

The CDR3 reads CASSYDSSGNTIYF. In nucleotides, the CDR3 is TGTGCCAGTAGCTACGACAGCTCTGGAAACACCATATATTTT. This chain connects TRBV19 to TRBJ1-3; TRBD1 might be the D (5 bases). V gave up 6 bases and J gave up 0 bases, with 9 bases separating them. The CDR3 consists of 14 residues. Per the germline V gene, CDR1 is LNHDA and CDR2 is SQIVND (reference sequence).

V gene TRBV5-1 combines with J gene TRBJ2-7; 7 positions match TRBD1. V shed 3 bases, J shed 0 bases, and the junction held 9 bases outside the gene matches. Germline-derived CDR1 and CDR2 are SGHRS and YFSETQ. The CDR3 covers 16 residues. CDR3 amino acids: CASSSPGTEPSYEQYF. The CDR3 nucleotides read TGCGCCAGCAGCTCCCCCGGGACAGAACCCTCCTACGAGCAGTACTTC. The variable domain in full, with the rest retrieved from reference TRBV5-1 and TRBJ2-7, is KAGVTQTPRYLIKTRGQQVTLSCSPISGHRSVSWYQQTPGQGLQFLFEYFSETQRNKGNFPGRFSGRQFSNSRSEMNVSTLELGDSALYLCASSSPGTEPSYEQYFGPGTRLTVT.

For the CDR3, the DNA is TGCGCCAGCAGTTTGCCGGGACTAGCGGGGGGCCATCAAGAGACCCAGTACTTC. This sequence encodes CASSLPGLAGGHQETQYF. The chain couples TRBV5-1 to TRBJ2-5; 15 nucleotides align to TRBD2. The CDR3 contains 18 residues. The J segment lost 2 bases and the V segment lost 5 bases, leaving 10 bases of the junction unmatched. Germline values: CDR1 SGHRS, CDR2 YFSETQ.